This TCR beta chain derives from a study of T cells after yellow fever vaccination. TCRdb ran MiXCR on the 5' RACE reads and lists one entry per CDR3 protein. The table records 300,000 to 350,000 distinct CDR3 sequences, roughly 8.4% of them present only once. The V end was cut by 7 bases, the J end by 2 bases, with 10 bases between. The germline CDR1 and CDR2 sequences are SGHTA and FQGNSA. CDR3 length: 13 amino acids. The sequencing here drew on PBMCs, taken roughly 45 days after the first yellow fever vaccination. This receptor was taken from a young man who received the YFV17D yellow fever vaccine. The genes are TRBV7-2 and TRBJ2-3; no clear D gene. CDR3 coding DNA: TGTGCCAGCACCTTCCCCCCCACAGATACGCAGTATTTT. This gives the protein CASTFPPTDTQYF.